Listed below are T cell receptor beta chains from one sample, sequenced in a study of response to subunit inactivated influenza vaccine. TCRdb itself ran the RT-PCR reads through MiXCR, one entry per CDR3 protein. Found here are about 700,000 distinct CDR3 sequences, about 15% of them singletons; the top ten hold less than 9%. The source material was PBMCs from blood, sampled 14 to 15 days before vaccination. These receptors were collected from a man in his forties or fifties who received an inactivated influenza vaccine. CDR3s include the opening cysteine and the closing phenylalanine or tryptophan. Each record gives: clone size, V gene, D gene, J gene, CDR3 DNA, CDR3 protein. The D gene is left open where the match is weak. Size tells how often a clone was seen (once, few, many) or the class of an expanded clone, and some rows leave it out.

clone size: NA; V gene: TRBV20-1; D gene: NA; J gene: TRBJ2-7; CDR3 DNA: TGCAGTGCGGGAATCTCCTACGAGCAGTACTTC; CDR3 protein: CSAGISYEQYF
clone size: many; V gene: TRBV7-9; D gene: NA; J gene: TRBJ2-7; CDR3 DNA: TGTGCCAGCAGCCGAATAATCTACGAGCAGTACTTC; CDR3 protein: CASSRIIYEQYF
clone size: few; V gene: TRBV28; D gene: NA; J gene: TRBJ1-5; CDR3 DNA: TGTGCCAGCAGTTTCGAAGGGGATCAGCCCCAGCATTTT; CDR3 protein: CASSFEGDQPQHF
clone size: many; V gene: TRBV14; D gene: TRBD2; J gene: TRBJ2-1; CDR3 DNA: TGTGCCAGCAGCCGGATGACTAGCGGAACCTACAATGAGCAGTTCTTC; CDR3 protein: CASSRMTSGTYNEQFF
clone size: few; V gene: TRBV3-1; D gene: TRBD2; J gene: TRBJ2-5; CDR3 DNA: TGTGCCAGCAGTCCACGGGGGGAGAGAGAGACCCAGTACTTC; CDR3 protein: CASSPRGERETQYF
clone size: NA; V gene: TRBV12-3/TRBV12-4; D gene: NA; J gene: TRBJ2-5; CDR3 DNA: TGTGCCAGCAGGAACAGGGGAGGGGAGACCCAGTACTTC; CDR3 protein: CASRNRGGETQYF
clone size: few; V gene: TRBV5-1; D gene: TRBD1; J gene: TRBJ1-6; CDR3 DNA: TGCGCCAGCCCACTGGGGACAGACCTACCCTCTAGCGATCCGGGTTCGAATTCACCCCTCCACTTT; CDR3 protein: CASPLGTDLPSSDPGSNSPLHF
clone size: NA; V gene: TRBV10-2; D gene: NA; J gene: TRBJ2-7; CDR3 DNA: TGCGCCAGCAGTGAGCGGACATCTCCGGGGTTCGAGCAGTACTTC; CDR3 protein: CASSERTSPGFEQYF
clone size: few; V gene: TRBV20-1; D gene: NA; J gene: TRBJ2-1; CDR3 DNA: TGCAGTGCTAGTAGGACTGTAGCCTTGGTCTACAATGAGCAGTTCTTC; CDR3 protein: CSASRTVALVYNEQFF
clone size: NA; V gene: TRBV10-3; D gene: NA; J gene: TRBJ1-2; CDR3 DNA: TGTGCCATCAGTGGGGGATATGGCTACACCTTC; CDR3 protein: CAISGGYGYTF
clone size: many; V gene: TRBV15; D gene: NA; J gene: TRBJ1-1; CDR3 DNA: TGTGCCACCAGCAGACCCCGGGGGCGAGATACTGAAGCTTTCTTT; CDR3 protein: CATSRPRGRDTEAFF
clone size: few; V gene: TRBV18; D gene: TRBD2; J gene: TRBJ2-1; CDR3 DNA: TGTGCCAGCTCCCATCTAGCGGGACCCTACAATGAGCAGTTCTTC; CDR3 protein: CASSHLAGPYNEQFF
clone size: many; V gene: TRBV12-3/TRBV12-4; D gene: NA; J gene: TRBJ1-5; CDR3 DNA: TGTGCCAGCACCATAGCCTCCCCGGGTCAGCCCCAGCATTTT; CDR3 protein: CASTIASPGQPQHF
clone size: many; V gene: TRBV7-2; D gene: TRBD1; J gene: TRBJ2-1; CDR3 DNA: TGTGCCAGCAGCCCCACGACAGGGATCCACAATGAGCAGTTCTTC; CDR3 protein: CASSPTTGIHNEQFF
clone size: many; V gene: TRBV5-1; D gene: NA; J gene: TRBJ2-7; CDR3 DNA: TGCGCCAGCAGCTTGGAGGCTAACTACGAGCAGTACTTC; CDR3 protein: CASSLEANYEQYF
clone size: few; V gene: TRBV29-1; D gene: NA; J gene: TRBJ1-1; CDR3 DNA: TGCAGCGTTGAAAGGAGCAGGGGCACTGAAGCTTTCTTT; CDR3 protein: CSVERSRGTEAFF
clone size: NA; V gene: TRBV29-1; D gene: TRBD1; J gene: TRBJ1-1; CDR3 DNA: TGCAGCGCTCATAACAGGGGCATTAAACCTATGAACACTGAAGCTTTCTTT; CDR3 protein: CSAHNRGIKPMNTEAFF
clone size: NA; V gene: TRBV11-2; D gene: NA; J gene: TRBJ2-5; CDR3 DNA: TGTGCCAGCAGCCTAGAGCCCCCTGCGGCTCAGGAGACCCAGTACTTC; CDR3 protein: CASSLEPPAAQETQYF
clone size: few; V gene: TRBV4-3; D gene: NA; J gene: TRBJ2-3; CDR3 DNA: TGCGCCAGCAGCCAAGATCAGGGGGATACGCAGTATTTT; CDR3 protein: CASSQDQGDTQYF
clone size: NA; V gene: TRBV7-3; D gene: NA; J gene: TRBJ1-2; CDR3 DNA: TGTGCCAGCAGTCCGGACGGTTCGGGGGGCTACACCTTC; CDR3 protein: CASSPDGSGGYTF